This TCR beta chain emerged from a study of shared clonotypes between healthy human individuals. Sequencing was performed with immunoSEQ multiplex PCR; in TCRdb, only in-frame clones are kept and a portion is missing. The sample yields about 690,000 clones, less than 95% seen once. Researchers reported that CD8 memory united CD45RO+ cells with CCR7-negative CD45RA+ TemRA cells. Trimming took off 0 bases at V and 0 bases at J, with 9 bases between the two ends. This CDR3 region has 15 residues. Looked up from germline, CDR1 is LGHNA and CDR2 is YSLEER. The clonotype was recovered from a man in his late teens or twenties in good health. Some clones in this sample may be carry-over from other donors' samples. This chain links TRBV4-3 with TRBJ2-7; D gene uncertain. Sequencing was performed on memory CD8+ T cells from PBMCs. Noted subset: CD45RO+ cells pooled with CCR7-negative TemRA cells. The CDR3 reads CASSQDARSSYEQYF. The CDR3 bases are TGCGCCAGCAGCCAAGATGCCAGAAGCTCCTACGAGCAGTACTTC.